One sample yielded the 3 T cell receptor beta chains listed below, sequenced in a study of CD4 T cells in relation to SARS-CoV-2 and coronaviruses. The assay was immunoSEQ multiplex PCR, and TCRdb's table has in-frame clones only and misses some. In the table there are about 22,000 clones, over 70% of which are singletons. Their recognized antigens are unknown. The unexposed donors gave CD4+ T cells in about 2011-2019, prior to COVID-19. After nine to ten days of culture, CD4+ T cells were isolated. Sequenced: CD4+ T cells from PBMCs, cultured in vitro. The receptors shown here come from a human donor in good health.

V gene TRBV3-1 (or the pseudogene TRBV3-2) combines with J gene TRBJ2-5, with D possibly called TRBD1 or TRBD2 (5 bases each). The CDR3 is 19 residues long. Trimming took off 3 bases at V and 4 bases at J, with 27 bases between the two ends. Germline V gene sequence: CDR1 LGHDT, CDR2 YNNKEL (reference sequence). The CDR3 DNA reads as TGTGCCAGCAGCCATTTGGGTAGTAAAATCGGCAGGGAGAGAGAGACCCAGTACTTC. This codes for CASSHLGSKIGRERETQYF.

The rearrangement links TRBV11-3 to TRBJ2-1; perhaps D is TRBD1 or TRBD2 (6 bases each). The CDR3 has 15 residues. The germline V gene has CDR1 SGHNT and CDR2 YENEEA. V was shortened by 5 bases and J by 8 bases, with 19 bases between the two germline ends. In DNA form, the CDR3 reads TGTGCCAGCAGCCCTGGGACGGGGGCGCAGTATGAGCAGTTCTTC. This encodes CASSPGTGAQYEQFF.

V usage is TRBV5-1 and J usage is TRBJ1-4; tentative D call: TRBD1 (5 bases). Between the trimmed V and J ends, which lost 4 bases and 8 bases, there was a span of 15 bases. Germline V gene sequence: CDR1 SGHRS, CDR2 YFSETQ. The CDR3 is 14 residues long. As DNA, the CDR3 is TGCGCCAGCAGCCGGGACGTCCCGTCAGAAAAACTGTTTTTT. It translates to CASSRDVPSEKLFF. The full variable domain, in which reference TRBV5-1 and TRBJ1-4 provide the parts outside the CDR3, is KAGVTQTPRYLIKTRGQQVTLSCSPISGHRSVSWYQQTPGQGLQFLFEYFSETQRNKGNFPGRFSGRQFSNSRSEMNVSTLELGDSALYLCASSRDVPSEKLFFGSGTQLSVL.